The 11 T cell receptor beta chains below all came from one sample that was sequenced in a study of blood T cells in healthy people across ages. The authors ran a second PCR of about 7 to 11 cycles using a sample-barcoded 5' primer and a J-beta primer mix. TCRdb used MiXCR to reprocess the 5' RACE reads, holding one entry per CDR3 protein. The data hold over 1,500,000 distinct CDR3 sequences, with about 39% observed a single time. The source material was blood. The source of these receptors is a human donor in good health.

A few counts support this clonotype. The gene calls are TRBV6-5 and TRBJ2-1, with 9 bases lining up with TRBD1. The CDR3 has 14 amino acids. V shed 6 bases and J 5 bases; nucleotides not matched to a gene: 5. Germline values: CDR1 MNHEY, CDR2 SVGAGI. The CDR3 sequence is CASSGQGWNNEQFF. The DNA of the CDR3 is TGTGCCAGCAGCGGACAGGGGTGGAACAATGAGCAGTTCTTC.

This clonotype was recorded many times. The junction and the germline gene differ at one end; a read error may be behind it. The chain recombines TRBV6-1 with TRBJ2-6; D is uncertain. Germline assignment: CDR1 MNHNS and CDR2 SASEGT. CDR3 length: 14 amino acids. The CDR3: CGSEGGTGANVLTF. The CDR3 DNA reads TGTGGCAGCGAAGGTGGAACTGGGGCCAACGTCCTGACTTTC.

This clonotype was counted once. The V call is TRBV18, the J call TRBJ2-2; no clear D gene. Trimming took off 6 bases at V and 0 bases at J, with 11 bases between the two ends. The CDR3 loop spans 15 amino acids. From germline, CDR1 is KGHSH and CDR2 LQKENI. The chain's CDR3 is CASSPSPANTGELFF. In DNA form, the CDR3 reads TGTGCCAGCTCTCCTAGTCCCGCGAACACCGGGGAGCTGTTTTTT. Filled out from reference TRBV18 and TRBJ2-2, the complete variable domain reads NAGVMQNPRHLVRRRGQEARLRCSPMKGHSHVYWYRQLPEEGLKFMVYLQKENIIDESGMPKERFSAEFPKEGPSILRIQQVVRGDSAAYFCASSPSPANTGELFFGEGSRLTVL.

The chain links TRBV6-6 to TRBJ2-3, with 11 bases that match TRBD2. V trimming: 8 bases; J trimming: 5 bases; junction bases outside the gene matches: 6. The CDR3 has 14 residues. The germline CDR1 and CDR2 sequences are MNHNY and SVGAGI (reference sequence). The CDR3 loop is CASLLAGVRDTQYF. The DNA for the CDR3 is TGTGCCAGCTTACTAGCGGGGGTGAGAGATACGCAGTATTTT.

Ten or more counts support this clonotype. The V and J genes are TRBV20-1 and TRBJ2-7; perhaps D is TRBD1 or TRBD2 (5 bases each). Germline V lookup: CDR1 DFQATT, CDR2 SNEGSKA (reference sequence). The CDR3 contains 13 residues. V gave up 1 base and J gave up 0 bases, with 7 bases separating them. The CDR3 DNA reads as TGCAGTGCTAGAGTCGGGACCTCCTACGAGCAGTACTTC. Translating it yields CSARVGTSYEQYF.

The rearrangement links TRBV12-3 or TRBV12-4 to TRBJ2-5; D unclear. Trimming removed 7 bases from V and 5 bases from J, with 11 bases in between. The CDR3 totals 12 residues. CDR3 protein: CASTTSVETQYF. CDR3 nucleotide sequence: TGTGCCAGCACAACCTCCGTGGAGACCCAGTACTTC.

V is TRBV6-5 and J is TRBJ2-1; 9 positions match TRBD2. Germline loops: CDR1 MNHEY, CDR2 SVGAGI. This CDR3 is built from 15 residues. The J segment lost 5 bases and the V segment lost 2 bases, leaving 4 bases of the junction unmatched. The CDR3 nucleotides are TGTGCCAGCAGTTACCGGGTAGCGGGGGACAATGAGCAGTTCTTC. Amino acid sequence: CASSYRVAGDNEQFF.

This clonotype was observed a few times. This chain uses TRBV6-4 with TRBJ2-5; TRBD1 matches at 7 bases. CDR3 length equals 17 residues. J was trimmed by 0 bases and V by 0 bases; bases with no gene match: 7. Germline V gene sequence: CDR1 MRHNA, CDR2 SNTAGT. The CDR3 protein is CASSDSAPQGNQETQYF. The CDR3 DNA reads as TGTGCCAGCAGTGACTCGGCCCCACAGGGGAACCAAGAGACCCAGTACTTC.

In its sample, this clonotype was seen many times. CDR3: CASSYESNYGYTF. CDR3 nucleotides: TGTGCCAGCAGCTATGAGAGCAACTATGGCTACACCTTC. V usage is TRBV7-9 and J usage is TRBJ1-2; unclear D gene. V was trimmed by 4 bases and J by 2 bases, leaving 8 bases between them. Germline V gives CDR1 SEHNR, CDR2 FQNEAQ (reference sequence). The CDR3 runs to 13 residues.

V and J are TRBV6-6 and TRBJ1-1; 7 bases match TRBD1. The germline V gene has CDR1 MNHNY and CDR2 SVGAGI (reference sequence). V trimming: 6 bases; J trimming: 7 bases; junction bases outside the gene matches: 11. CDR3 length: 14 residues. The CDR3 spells CASRKQGVDGEAFF. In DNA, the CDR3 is TGTGCCAGCAGGAAGCAGGGGGTAGATGGTGAAGCTTTCTTT.

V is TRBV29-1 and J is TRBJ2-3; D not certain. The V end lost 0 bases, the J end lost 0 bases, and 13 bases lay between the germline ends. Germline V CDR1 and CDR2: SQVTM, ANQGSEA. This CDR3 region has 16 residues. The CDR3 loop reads CSVEDRIGTSTDTQYF. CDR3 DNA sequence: TGCAGCGTTGAAGATCGGATCGGCACTAGCACAGATACGCAGTATTTT.